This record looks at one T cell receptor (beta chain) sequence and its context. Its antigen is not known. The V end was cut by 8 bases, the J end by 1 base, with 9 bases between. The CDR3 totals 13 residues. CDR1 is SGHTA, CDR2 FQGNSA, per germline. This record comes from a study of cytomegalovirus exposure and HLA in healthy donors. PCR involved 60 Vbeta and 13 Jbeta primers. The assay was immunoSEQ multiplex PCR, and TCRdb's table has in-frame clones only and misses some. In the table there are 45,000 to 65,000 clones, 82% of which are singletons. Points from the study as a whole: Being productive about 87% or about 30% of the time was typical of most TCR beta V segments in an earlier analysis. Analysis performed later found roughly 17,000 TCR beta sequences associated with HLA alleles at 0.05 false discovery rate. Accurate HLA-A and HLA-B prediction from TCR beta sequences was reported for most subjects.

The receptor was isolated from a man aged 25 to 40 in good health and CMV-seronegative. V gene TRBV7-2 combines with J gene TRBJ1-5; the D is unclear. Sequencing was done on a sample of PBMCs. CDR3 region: CASSRQSNQPQHF. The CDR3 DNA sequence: TGTGCCAGCTCCAGGCAAAGCAATCAGCCCCAGCATTTT.